One sample yielded the 30 T cell receptor beta chains listed below, sequenced in a study of long-term antiretroviral therapy in people with HIV. Survey-level immunoSEQ v3.0 assays were run. TCRdb's copy holds only in-frame clones and misses some; the assay was immunoSEQ multiplex PCR. The repertoire includes 31,000 or so clones, 70% to 90% of them detected once, and roughly 7% sits in the top ten. This material consisted of unsorted PBMCs, taken roughly 5 years before starting antiretroviral therapy. The receptors originated from a man aged 50-59 years with HIV.

This chain joins TRBV6-5 and TRBJ2-7; D not certain. From germline, CDR1 is MNHEY and CDR2 SVGAGI. The CDR3 loop spans 14 amino acids. Trimming stripped 2 bases from V and 7 bases from J, with 15 bases between. CDR3 in DNA: TGTGCCAGCAGTTACGGAGTTACCTCTTGGGAGCAGTACTTC. Translating it yields CASSYGVTSWEQYF.

V usage is TRBV4-3 and J usage is TRBJ2-7; D possibly corresponds to TRBD2 (5 bases). The V gene lost 4 bases and the J gene lost 6 bases, with 13 bases spanning the gap. In germline, CDR1 is LGHNA, CDR2 YSLEER. The length of the CDR3 is 13 residues. This CDR3 is CASSPRTGSEQYF. In DNA, the CDR3 is TGCGCCAGCAGCCCACGTACTGGGAGCGAGCAGTACTTC.

The chain uses TRBV6-1 and TRBJ2-6, with D possibly TRBD2 on 6 matching bases. CDR3 length: 17 amino acids. V shed 3 bases and J shed 3 bases, with 15 bases lying between them. Germline CDR1 is MNHNS and CDR2 is SASEGT. The CDR3 coding sequence is TGTGCCAGCAGTGACCCCGGAGGGTGGGGTGGGGCCAACGTCCTGACTTTC. This encodes CASSDPGGWGGANVLTF.

The chain combines TRBV29-1 with TRBJ1-1, with D unresolved. CDR1 and CDR2 from the germline V gene are SQVTM and ANQGSEA. This CDR3 spans 14 amino acids. Trimming cost V 1 base and J 5 bases, with 14 bases left between them. In DNA, the CDR3 is TGCAGCGTTGAAGGGACTCTCTCCGGGACTGAAGCTTTCTTT. Translated: CSVEGTLSGTEAFF.

This chain joins TRBV6-5 and TRBJ1-1, with a possible D match to TRBD1 (6 bases). From germline, CDR1 is MNHEY and CDR2 SVGAGI. The CDR3 runs 12 residues. Trimming stripped 3 bases from V and 8 bases from J, with 10 bases between. CDR3 amino acids: CASSYSGAEAFF. CDR3 bases: TGTGCCAGCAGTTATTCAGGGGCGGAAGCTTTCTTT.

The chain combines TRBV5-5 with TRBJ2-7, with 8 bases fitting TRBD1. This CDR3 comprises 15 residues. With 4 bases clipped from V and 4 bases from J, the junction kept 10 bases outside the gene matches. The germline V gene encodes CDR1 SGHKS and CDR2 YYEKEE (reference sequence). CDR3 coding DNA: TGTGCCAGCAGCCCTGCTCCAGGGGGCGCATACGAGCAGTACTTC. The encoded protein is CASSPAPGGAYEQYF.

J is TRBJ2-7 and V is TRBV10-2; 10 nucleotides align to TRBD2. The CDR3 runs to 15 residues. Looked up from germline, CDR1 is WSHSY and CDR2 is SAAADI. With V trimmed by 2 bases and J by 6 bases, 7 bases remained unmatched. The CDR3 loop is CASSEIRLAGAEQYF. Here the CDR3 DNA reads TGCGCCAGCAGTGAGATCAGGCTAGCGGGAGCCGAGCAGTACTTC.

This chain connects TRBV7-3 to TRBJ2-2; 11 bases fit TRBD1. This CDR3 has 16 residues. Trimming removed 2 bases from V and 4 bases from J; junction bases left unmatched: 3. Germline loops: CDR1 SGHTA, CDR2 FQGTGA. The CDR3 is CASSLSGQGGTGELFF. The CDR3 region has the DNA TGTGCCAGCAGCTTATCGGGACAGGGGGGCACCGGGGAGCTGTTTTTT.

The V and J genes are TRBV7-9 and TRBJ1-2, with 7 positions matching TRBD1. There are 17 residues in the CDR3. V lost 1 base, J lost 3 bases, and 11 bases stayed unmatched. The germline CDR1 and CDR2 sequences are SEHNR and FQNEAQ (reference sequence). CDR3 in DNA: TGTGCCAGCAGCTTAGGTAAAGGCCGGCAGGGGGACTATGGCTACACCTTC. The encoded protein is CASSLGKGRQGDYGYTF.

This clone was picked up a small number of times. The chain uses TRBV6-6 and TRBJ1-4; maybe TRBD1 (6 bases). Germline V gene data show CDR1 as MNHNY and CDR2 as SVGAGI (reference sequence). The CDR3 loop spans 16 amino acids. Trimming pared 6 bases from V and 8 bases from J, leaving 22 bases between. The CDR3 spells CASRTSGGRGGEKLFF. CDR3 nucleotides: TGTGCCAGCAGAACCTCCGGGGGCAGGGGAGGGGAAAAACTGTTTTTT.

J is TRBJ2-7 and V is TRBV30, with D maybe TRBD1 (6 bases). The CDR3 loop spans 14 amino acids. CDR1 and CDR2 from the germline V gene are GTSNPN and SVGIG (reference sequence). The V gene lost 5 bases and the J gene lost 6 bases, with 20 bases spanning the gap. CDR3 in DNA: TGTGCCTGGTCCCAGGGGTTAGCCGGGTCCGAGCAGTACTTC. This translates into CAWSQGLAGSEQYF.

This clone is a singleton in its sample. This chain links TRBV18 with TRBJ1-2; D is uncertain. This CDR3 has 11 amino acids. Trimming removed 4 bases from V and 7 bases from J, with 7 bases in between. Germline-derived CDR1 and CDR2 are KGHSH and LQKENI. The CDR3 protein is CASSRGFGYTF. The CDR3 DNA follows: TGTGCCAGCTCACGGGGTTTTGGCTACACCTTC. The full variable domain, completed using reference TRBV18 and TRBJ1-2, is NAGVMQNPRHLVRRRGQEARLRCSPMKGHSHVYWYRQLPEEGLKFMVYLQKENIIDESGMPKERFSAEFPKEGPSILRIQQVVRGDSAAYFCASSRGFGYTFGSGTRLTVV.

This chain joins TRBV7-9 and TRBJ2-3, with TRBD2 identical over 7 bases. The CDR3 has 18 amino acids. With 5 bases clipped from V and 4 bases from J, the junction kept 18 bases outside the gene matches. Germline V gene data show CDR1 as SEHNR and CDR2 as FQNEAQ (reference sequence). The CDR3 sequence: CASSTSAIYSVPPDTQYF. CDR3 DNA sequence: TGTGCCAGCAGCACTAGCGCAATCTACAGCGTTCCACCAGATACGCAGTATTTT.

The chain combines TRBV6-1 with TRBJ2-7; D is possibly TRBD1 or TRBD2 (5 bases each). Germline V gene lookup returns CDR1 MNHNS and CDR2 SASEGT. Trimming removed 2 bases from V and 0 bases from J, with 11 bases in between. The CDR3 is 15 residues long. This chain's CDR3 is CASSELGVDSYEQYF. Written as DNA, the CDR3 is TGTGCCAGCAGTGAACTGGGGGTCGACTCCTACGAGCAGTACTTC.

The chain uses TRBV19 and TRBJ1-1; TRBD1 is a possible D gene (6 bases). The germline gives CDR1 LNHDA, CDR2 SQIVND (reference sequence). V was trimmed by 3 bases and J by 13 bases, leaving 15 bases between them. The CDR3 consists of 12 residues. The DNA for the CDR3 is TGTGCCAGTAGTATTGTCGCAGGGGTTTATTTCTTT. Translation: CASSIVAGVYFF.

J is TRBJ1-2 and V is TRBV13; D gene unclear. Trimming pared 3 bases from V and 1 base from J, leaving 9 bases between. CDR3 size: 14 residues. Per the germline V gene, CDR1 is PRHDT and CDR2 is FYEKMQ (reference sequence). As DNA, the CDR3 is TGTGCCAGCAGCTTTAGAGTAGGTAACTATGGCTACACCTTC. Protein: CASSFRVGNYGYTF.

This clone was observed a handful of times. The chain couples TRBV9 to TRBJ2-7, with D possibly matching TRBD1 (5 bases). CDR1 and CDR2 (germline): SGDLS, YYNGEE. The CDR3 is 14 residues long. Trimming shortened V by 0 bases and J by 2 bases, and 9 bases separated the two germline ends. This CDR3 is CASSVAAGTYEQYF. DNA for the CDR3: TGTGCCAGCAGCGTAGCCGCAGGGACCTACGAGCAGTACTTC. Full variable domain (missing parts from reference TRBV9 and TRBJ2-7): DSGVTQTPKHLITATGQRVTLRCSPRSGDLSVYWYQQSLDQGLQFLIQYYNGEERAKGNILERFSAQQFPDLHSELNLSSLELGDSALYFCASSVAAGTYEQYFGPGTRLTVT.

This chain joins TRBV4-1 and TRBJ2-3; D possibly corresponds to TRBD2 (6 bases). From germline, CDR1 is MGHRA and CDR2 YSYEKL. CDR3 length: 15 amino acids. V dropped 1 base and J dropped 6 bases, with 14 bases sitting between them. The CDR3 is CASSQVGSGVDTQYF. The CDR3 nucleotides are TGCGCCAGCAGCCAAGTGGGTTCGGGGGTGGATACGCAGTATTTT.

This chain links TRBV7-9 with TRBJ2-1; D may be TRBD1 (6 bases). V was cut by 5 bases and J by 8 bases, with 19 bases left in between. The CDR3 has 15 residues. The germline V gene encodes CDR1 SEHNR and CDR2 FQNEAQ (reference sequence). The CDR3 reads CASSRVIDRSYEQFF. CDR3 nucleotide sequence: TGTGCCAGCAGCCGCGTCATAGACAGGTCCTATGAGCAGTTCTTC.

In this sample, this clone turned up once. This chain connects TRBV5-3 to TRBJ2-3; 7 nucleotides line up with TRBD1. TRBV5-3 falls under the ORF class, with uncertain function. The V segment lost 5 bases and the J segment 1 base; nucleotides outside the gene matches: 7. This CDR3 region has 15 residues. The CDR3 region is CARSADRLGTDTQYF. CDR3 DNA: TGTGCCAGAAGTGCGGACAGGTTGGGCACAGATACGCAGTATTTT.

J is TRBJ2-3 and V is TRBV29-1; no firm D call. V lost 1 base and J 0 bases, leaving 11 bases between the germline ends. CDR1 and CDR2 from the germline V gene are SQVTM and ANQGSEA. The CDR3 contains 15 residues. DNA of the CDR3: TGCAGCGTTGAAGGGGGTATCAAGAGCACAGATACGCAGTATTTT. The encoded protein is CSVEGGIKSTDTQYF.

This clone was seen just once. The chain uses TRBV4-3 and TRBJ1-2, with a possible D match to TRBD1 (5 bases). This CDR3 contains 18 residues. V shed 3 bases and J shed 4 bases, with 24 bases lying between them. Germline CDR1 is LGHNA and CDR2 is YSLEER. The CDR3 here is CASSQGVWASSTVYGYTF. The CDR3 region has the DNA TGCGCCAGCAGCCAGGGGGTTTGGGCTTCTTCAACCGTCTATGGCTACACCTTC.

The chain employs TRBV5-1 and TRBJ2-7; D is perhaps TRBD2 (5 bases). The CDR3 has 13 amino acids. Trimming cost V 0 bases and J 6 bases, with 10 bases left between them. Germline loops: CDR1 SGHRS, CDR2 YFSETQ. The CDR3 protein is CASSLDPEGEQYF. The CDR3 nucleotides are TGCGCCAGCAGCTTGGATCCCGAGGGCGAGCAGTACTTC.

This clone was seen only a few times. J is TRBJ1-5 and V is TRBV5-6; D gene ambiguous. The germline V gene encodes CDR1 SGHDT and CDR2 YYEEEE. CDR3 length: 13 amino acids. V lost 4 bases, J lost 0 bases, and 5 bases lay in between. CDR3 coding DNA: TGTGCCAGCAGCCGACATAGCAATCAGCCCCAGCATTTT. This translates into CASSRHSNQPQHF.

The chain joins TRBV5-1 to TRBJ1-1; D not resolved. In germline, CDR1 is SGHRS, CDR2 YFSETQ. The CDR3 length is 13 residues. The ends were cut back, 2 bases at V and 1 base at J, with 6 bases in the middle. The CDR3 bases are TGCGCCAGCAGCTTAGGATCGAACACTGAAGCTTTCTTT. Protein: CASSLGSNTEAFF.

This clone was observed a few times. The genes are TRBV27 and TRBJ1-2; TRBD1 is a possible D gene (5 bases). This CDR3 has 13 residues. Germline CDR1 and CDR2: MNHEY and SMNVEV (reference sequence). Trimming pared 5 bases from V and 5 bases from J, leaving 12 bases between. The CDR3 DNA reads TGTGCCAGCAGTCCAGGGACCGGGTATGGCTACACCTTC. It yields the protein CASSPGTGYGYTF.

This clone was counted a single time. The rearrangement uses TRBV6-6 and TRBJ2-7, with D tentatively TRBD2 (6 bases). Per the germline V gene, CDR1 is MNHNY and CDR2 is SVGAGI (reference sequence). This CDR3 has 15 amino acids. Between the trimmed V and J ends, which lost 6 bases and 4 bases, there was a span of 19 bases. The CDR3 protein is CASSLLGDGGYEQYF. In DNA, the CDR3 is TGTGCCAGCAGCCTATTAGGGGACGGGGGATACGAGCAGTACTTC.

This CDR3 is CAISYGQGLNTEAFF. Here the CDR3 DNA reads TGTGCCATCAGCTATGGACAGGGGTTGAACACTGAAGCTTTCTTT. This chain joins TRBV10-3 and TRBJ1-1; TRBD1 aligns across 9 bases. Germline lookup yields CDR1 ENHRY and CDR2 SYGVKD. V lost 6 bases, J lost 0 bases, and 5 bases stayed unmatched. The CDR3 sequence is 15 residues long.

The chain has TRBV4-1 and TRBJ1-2; 7 bases line up with TRBD1. The trim removed 9 bases at V and 3 bases at J, leaving 10 bases unmatched. CDR3 length equals 14 residues. Germline values: CDR1 MGHRA, CDR2 YSYEKL. The CDR3 DNA is TGCGCCAGTAATAAGGGGGCGGGGGACTATGGCTACACCTTC. It codes for CASNKGAGDYGYTF.

This clone came up once. The rearrangement uses TRBV9 and TRBJ2-7; 10 nucleotides match TRBD2. CDR3 length: 13 amino acids. The ends lost 7 bases at V and 3 bases at J; junction bases unmatched: 4. Germline V lookup: CDR1 SGDLS, CDR2 YYNGEE. The CDR3 DNA follows: TGTGCCAGCTCGGAGCGGGAGGGCTACGAGCAGTACTTC. It translates to CASSEREGYEQYF.